This note documents a single T cell receptor beta chain sequence. V lost 0 bases and J lost 5, with 8 bases in between. Germline V CDR1 and CDR2: KGHSY, FQNENV. The length of the CDR3 is 13 residues. The data were taken from a study of OX40 agonist ivuxolimab in advanced cancers. Study summary: An agonistic anti-OX40 (CD134) antibody, ivuxolimab, was used to treat the patients.

Generated by immunoSEQ multiplex PCR, the TCRdb table keeps only in-frame clones and is missing some. The profile covers some 80,000 clones, with 85% to 95% appearing a single time and 20% taken by the ten largest. The genes are TRBV16 and TRBJ2-7, with a weak D call TRBD1 (5 bases). This clonotype was sampled from an adult with an advanced solid tumor such as melanoma, head and neck, liver or kidney cancer. Sequencing used CD4+ or CD8+ T cells sorted from blood, obtained in a trial of the OX40 agonist ivuxolimab. The CDR3 sequence: CASSQSGADEQYF. For the CDR3, the DNA is TGTGCCAGCAGCCAATCAGGGGCGGACGAGCAGTACTTC.